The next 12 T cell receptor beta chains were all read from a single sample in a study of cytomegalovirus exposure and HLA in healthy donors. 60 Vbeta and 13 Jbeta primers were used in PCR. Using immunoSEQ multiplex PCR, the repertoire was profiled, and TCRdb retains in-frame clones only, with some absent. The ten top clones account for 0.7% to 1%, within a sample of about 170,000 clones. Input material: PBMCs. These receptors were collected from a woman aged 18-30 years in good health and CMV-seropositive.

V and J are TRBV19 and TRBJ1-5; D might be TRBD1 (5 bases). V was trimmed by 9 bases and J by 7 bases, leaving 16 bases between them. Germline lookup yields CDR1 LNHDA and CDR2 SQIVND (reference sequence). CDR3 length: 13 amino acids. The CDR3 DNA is TGTGCCAGCGGGCTCAGGGTGGGACAGCCCCAGCATTTT. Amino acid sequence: CASGLRVGQPQHF.

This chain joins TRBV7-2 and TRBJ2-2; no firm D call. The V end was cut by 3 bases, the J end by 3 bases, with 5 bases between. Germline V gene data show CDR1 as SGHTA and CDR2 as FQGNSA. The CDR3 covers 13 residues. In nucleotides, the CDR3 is TGTGCCAGCAGCTTCAGGTACACCGGGGAGCTGTTTTTT. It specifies CASSFRYTGELFF.

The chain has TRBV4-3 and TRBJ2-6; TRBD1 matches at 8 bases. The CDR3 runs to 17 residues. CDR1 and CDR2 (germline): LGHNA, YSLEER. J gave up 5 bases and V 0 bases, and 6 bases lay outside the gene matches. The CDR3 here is CASSQDAGGDRANVLTF. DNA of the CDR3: TGCGCCAGCAGCCAAGATGCAGGGGGCGATCGGGCCAACGTCCTGACTTTC.

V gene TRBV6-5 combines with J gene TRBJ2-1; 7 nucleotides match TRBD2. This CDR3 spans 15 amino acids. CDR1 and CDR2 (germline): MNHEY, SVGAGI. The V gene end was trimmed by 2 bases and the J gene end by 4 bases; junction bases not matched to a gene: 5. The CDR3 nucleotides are TGTGCCAGCAGTTACATCGGGGAGGGGTACAATGAGCAGTTCTTC. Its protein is CASSYIGEGYNEQFF.

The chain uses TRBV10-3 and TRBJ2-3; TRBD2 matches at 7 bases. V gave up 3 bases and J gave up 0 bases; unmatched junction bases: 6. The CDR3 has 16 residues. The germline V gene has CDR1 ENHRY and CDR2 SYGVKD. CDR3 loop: CAISDGREMSTDTQYF. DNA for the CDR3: TGTGCCATCAGTGATGGGAGGGAGATGAGCACAGATACGCAGTATTTT.

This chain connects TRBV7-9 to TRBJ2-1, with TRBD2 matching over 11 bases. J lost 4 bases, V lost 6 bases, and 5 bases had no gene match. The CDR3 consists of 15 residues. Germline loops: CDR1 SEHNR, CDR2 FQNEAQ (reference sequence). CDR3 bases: TGTGCCAGCAGAATAGCGGGGGGGACTTACAATGAGCAGTTCTTC. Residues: CASRIAGGTYNEQFF.

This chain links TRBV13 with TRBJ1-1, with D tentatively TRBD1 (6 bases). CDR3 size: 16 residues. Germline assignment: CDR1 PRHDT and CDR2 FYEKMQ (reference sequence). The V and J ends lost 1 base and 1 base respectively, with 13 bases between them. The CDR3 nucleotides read TGTGCCAGCAGCTTAGCCAGGACAGTTGGGAACACTGAAGCTTTCTTT. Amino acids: CASSLARTVGNTEAFF.

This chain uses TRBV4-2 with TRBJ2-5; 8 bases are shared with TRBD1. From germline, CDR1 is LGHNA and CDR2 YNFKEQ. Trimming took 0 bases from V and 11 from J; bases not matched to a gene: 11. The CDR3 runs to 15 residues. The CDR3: CASSQEGGQAREQYF. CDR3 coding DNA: TGTGCCAGCAGCCAAGAAGGGGGACAGGCTAGGGAGCAGTACTTC.

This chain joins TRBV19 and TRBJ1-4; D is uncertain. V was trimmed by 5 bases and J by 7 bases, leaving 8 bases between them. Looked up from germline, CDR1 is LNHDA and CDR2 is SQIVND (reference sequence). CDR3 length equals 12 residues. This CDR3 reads CASSSRREKLFF. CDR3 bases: TGTGCCAGTAGTTCCCGTCGTGAAAAACTGTTTTTT. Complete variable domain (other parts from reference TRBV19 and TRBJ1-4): DGGITQSPKYLFRKEGQNVTLSCEQNLNHDAMYWYRQDPGQGLRLIYYSQIVNDFQKGDIAEGYSVSREKKESFPLTVTSAQKNPTAFYLCASSSRREKLFFGSGTQLSVL.

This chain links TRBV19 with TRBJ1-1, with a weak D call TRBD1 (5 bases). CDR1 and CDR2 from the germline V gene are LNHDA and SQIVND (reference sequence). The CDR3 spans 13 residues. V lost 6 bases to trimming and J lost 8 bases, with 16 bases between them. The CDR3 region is CASSPGGRREAFF. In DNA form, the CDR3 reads TGTGCCAGTAGCCCCGGGGGAAGAAGGGAAGCTTTCTTT. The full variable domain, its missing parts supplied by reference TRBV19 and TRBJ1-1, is DGGITQSPKYLFRKEGQNVTLSCEQNLNHDAMYWYRQDPGQGLRLIYYSQIVNDFQKGDIAEGYSVSREKKESFPLTVTSAQKNPTAFYLCASSPGGRREAFFGQGTRLTVV.

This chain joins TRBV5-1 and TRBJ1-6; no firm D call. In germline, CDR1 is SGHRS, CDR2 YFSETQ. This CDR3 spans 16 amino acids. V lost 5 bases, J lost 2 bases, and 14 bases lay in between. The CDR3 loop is CASSLSAGTYNSPLHF. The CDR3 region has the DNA TGCGCCAGCAGTTTGTCGGCCGGGACCTATAATTCACCCCTCCACTTT.

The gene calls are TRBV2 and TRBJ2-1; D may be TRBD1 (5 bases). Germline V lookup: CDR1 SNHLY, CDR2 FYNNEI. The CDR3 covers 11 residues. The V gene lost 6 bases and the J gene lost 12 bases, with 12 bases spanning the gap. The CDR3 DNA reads TGTGCCAGCAGGGTTTTTCAGGGGCAGTTCTTC. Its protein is CASRVFQGQFF.